This TCR beta chain was identified during a study of OX40 agonist ivuxolimab in advanced cancers. Whole-study context: A male proportion of 82.7% was recorded, with mean age around 55 years and range roughly 20 to 85. Study-wide results and limits: CD8+ T cells (on average) carried more expanded clones than CD4+ T cells.

Details on this clone: Antigen specificity is unknown.

The protocol was immunoSEQ multiplex PCR, while the TCRdb copy is restricted to in-frame clones and leaves out a portion. Seen here are 40,000 to 60,000 clones, roughly 84% observed once, and the top ten hold just over 3%. Blood specimens came from baseline, cycle 4 day 1, and cycle 7 day 1. Germline V CDR1 and CDR2: SGHRS, YFSETQ. This CDR3 contains 13 residues. V dropped 4 bases and J dropped 8 bases, with 15 bases sitting between them. This sequence was found in an adult with an advanced solid tumor such as melanoma, head and neck, liver or kidney cancer. This sequence joins TRBV5-1 and TRBJ1-1; D ambiguous. The sequenced sample was CD4+ or CD8+ T cells sorted from blood, obtained in a trial of the OX40 agonist ivuxolimab. CDR3 loop: CASSLPPEPEAFF. The CDR3 DNA is TGCGCCAGCAGCCTCCCTCCGGAGCCCGAAGCTTTCTTT. Combining the CDR3 with reference TRBV5-1 and TRBJ1-1 gives the whole variable domain KAGVTQTPRYLIKTRGQQVTLSCSPISGHRSVSWYQQTPGQGLQFLFEYFSETQRNKGNFPGRFSGRQFSNSRSEMNVSTLELGDSALYLCASSLPPEPEAFFGQGTRLTVV.